The present T cell receptor beta chain was sequenced within a study of cytomegalovirus exposure and HLA in healthy donors. General study findings and limits: Generally TCR sequences proved uncommon, though certain public TCRs appeared in numerous donors. When a later analysis compared HLA-associated TCR beta chains with equally common others, the HLA-associated chains turned out to be more clonally expanded and to have lower generation probabilities.

V lost 2 bases to trimming and J lost 7 bases, with 15 bases between them. Germline V gene sequence: CDR1 MNHEY, CDR2 SVGAGI. The CDR3 has 15 amino acids. Researchers ran the PCR with 60 Vbeta and 13 Jbeta primers. Sequencing was performed with immunoSEQ multiplex PCR; in TCRdb, only in-frame clones are kept and a portion is missing. In all, the sample yields some 110,000 clones. Worth noting for this clone: Its target is not known.

The sequenced sample consisted of PBMCs. The rearrangement joins TRBV6-5 to TRBJ2-1; maybe TRBD2 (6 bases). The receptor comes from a man aged 25 to 40 in good health and CMV-seronegative. Here the CDR3 DNA reads TGTGCCAGCAGTTACGGGCGGGGTTTTACGAATGAGCAGTTCTTC. This sequence encodes CASSYGRGFTNEQFF.